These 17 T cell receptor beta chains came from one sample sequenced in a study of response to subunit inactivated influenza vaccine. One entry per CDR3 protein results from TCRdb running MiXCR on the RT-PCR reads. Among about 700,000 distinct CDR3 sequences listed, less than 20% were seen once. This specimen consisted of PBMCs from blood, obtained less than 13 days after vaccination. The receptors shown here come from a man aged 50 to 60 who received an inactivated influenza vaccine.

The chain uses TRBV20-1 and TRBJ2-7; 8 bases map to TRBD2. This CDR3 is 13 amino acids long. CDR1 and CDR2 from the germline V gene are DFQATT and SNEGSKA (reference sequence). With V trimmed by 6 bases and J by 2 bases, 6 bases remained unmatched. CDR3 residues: CSASRGAAYEQYF. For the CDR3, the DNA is TGCAGTGCATCGCGGGGGGCCGCCTACGAGCAGTACTTC.

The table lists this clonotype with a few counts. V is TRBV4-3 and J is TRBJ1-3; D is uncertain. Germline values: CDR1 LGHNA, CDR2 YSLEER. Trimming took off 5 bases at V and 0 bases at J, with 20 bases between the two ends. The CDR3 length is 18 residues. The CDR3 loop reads CASSYRVGAGTSGNTIYF. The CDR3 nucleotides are TGCGCCAGCAGCTACCGGGTTGGCGCGGGCACCTCTGGAAACACCATATATTTT.

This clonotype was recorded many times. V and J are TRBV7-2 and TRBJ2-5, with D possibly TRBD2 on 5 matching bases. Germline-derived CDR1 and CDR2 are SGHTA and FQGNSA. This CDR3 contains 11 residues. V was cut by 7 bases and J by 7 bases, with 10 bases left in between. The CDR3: CASTEGMTQYF. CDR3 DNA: TGTGCCAGCACCGAGGGTATGACCCAGTACTTC.

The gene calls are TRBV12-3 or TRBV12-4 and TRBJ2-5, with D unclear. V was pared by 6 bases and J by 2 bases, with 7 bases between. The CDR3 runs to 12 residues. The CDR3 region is CASRGTQETQYF. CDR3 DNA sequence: TGTGCCAGCAGGGGTACTCAAGAGACCCAGTACTTC.

In DNA form, the CDR3 reads TGCGCCAGCAGCTTGGCGTTGCGGGGTACAGATACGCAGTATTTT. It translates to CASSLALRGTDTQYF. V usage is TRBV5-1 and J usage is TRBJ2-3, with D perhaps TRBD2 (6 bases). CDR3 length: 15 residues. The germline V gene encodes CDR1 SGHRS and CDR2 YFSETQ. With 0 bases removed from V and 3 bases from J, the gap between germline ends came to 11 bases. The full variable domain, completed using reference TRBV5-1 and TRBJ2-3, is KAGVTQTPRYLIKTRGQQVTLSCSPISGHRSVSWYQQTPGQGLQFLFEYFSETQRNKGNFPGRFSGRQFSNSRSEMNVSTLELGDSALYLCASSLALRGTDTQYFGPGTRLTVL.

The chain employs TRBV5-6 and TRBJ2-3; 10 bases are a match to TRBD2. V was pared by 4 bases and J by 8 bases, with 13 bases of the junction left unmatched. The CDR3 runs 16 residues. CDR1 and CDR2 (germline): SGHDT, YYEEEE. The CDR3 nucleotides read TGTGCCAGCAGCAGTGATAGCGGGGGGCCCCGCCCTACGCAGTATTTT. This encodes CASSSDSGGPRPTQYF.

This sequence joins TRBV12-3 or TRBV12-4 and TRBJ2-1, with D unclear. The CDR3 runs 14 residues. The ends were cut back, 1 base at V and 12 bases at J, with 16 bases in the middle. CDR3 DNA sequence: TGTGCCAGCAGTTTAGGGCAAGGTGGCGGTGGGCAGTTCTTC. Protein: CASSLGQGGGGQFF.

As DNA, the CDR3 is TGTGCCAGCAGCCATACAGGGGCTGGCGAGCAGTTCTTC. Protein product: CASSHTGAGEQFF. The gene calls are TRBV3-1 and TRBJ2-1, with 7 bases lining up with TRBD1. In germline, CDR1 is LGHDT, CDR2 YNNKEL (reference sequence). V shed 3 bases and J 10 bases; nucleotides not matched to a gene: 6. CDR3 length: 13 amino acids.

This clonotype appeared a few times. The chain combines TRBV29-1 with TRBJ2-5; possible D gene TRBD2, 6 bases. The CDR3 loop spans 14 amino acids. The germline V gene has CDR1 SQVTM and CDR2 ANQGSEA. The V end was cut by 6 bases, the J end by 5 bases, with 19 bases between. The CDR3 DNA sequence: TGCAGCGTGGGGTCGGGGGTCGAGAGGGAGACCCAGTACTTC. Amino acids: CSVGSGVERETQYF.

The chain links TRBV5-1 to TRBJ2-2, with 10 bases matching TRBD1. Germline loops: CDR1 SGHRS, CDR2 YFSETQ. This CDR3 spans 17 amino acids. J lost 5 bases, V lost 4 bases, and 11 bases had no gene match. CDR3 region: CASSPPGQGTRTGELFF. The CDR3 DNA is TGCGCCAGCAGCCCCCCGGGACAGGGGACGAGGACCGGGGAGCTGTTTTTT.

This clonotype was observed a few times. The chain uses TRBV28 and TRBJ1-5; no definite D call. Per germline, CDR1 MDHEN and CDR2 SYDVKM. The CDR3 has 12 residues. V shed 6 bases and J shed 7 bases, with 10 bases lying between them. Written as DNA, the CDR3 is TGTGCCAGCAGAAAGGACGACCAGCCCCAGCATTTT. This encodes CASRKDDQPQHF.

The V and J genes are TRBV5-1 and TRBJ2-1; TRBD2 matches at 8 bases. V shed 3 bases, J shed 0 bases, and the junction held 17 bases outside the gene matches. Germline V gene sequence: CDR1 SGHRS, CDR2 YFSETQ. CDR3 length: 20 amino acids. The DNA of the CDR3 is TGCGCCAGCAGCTCACCTCGACCGGGAGGGAGGGTAGGCTCCTACAATGAGCAGTTCTTC. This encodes CASSSPRPGGRVGSYNEQFF.

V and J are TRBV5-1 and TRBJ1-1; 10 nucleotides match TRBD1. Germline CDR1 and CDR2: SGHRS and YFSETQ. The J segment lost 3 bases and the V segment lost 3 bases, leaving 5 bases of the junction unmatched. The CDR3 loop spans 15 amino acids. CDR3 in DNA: TGCGCCAGCAGCTCCTCCGGGACAGGGGACACTGAAGCTTTCTTT. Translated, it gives CASSSSGTGDTEAFF.

For the CDR3, the DNA is TGTGCCAGCAGTTACGGGGGCCCCGACAGCGGTGGGGATGCGGCAAAAAAAAACATTCAGTACTTC. Translation: CASSYGGPDSGGDAAKKNIQYF. The V and J genes are TRBV6-2 or TRBV6-3 and TRBJ2-4; TRBD1 is a possible D gene (6 bases). The germline V gene encodes CDR1 MNHEY and CDR2 SVGEGT. The CDR3 sequence is 22 residues long. Trimming removed 2 bases from V and 4 bases from J, with 33 bases in between.

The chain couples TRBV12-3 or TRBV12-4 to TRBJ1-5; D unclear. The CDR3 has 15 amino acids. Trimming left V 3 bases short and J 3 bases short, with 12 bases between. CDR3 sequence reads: CASSFLGQFNQPQHF. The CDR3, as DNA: TGTGCCAGCAGTTTTCTTGGCCAGTTCAATCAGCCCCAGCATTTT.

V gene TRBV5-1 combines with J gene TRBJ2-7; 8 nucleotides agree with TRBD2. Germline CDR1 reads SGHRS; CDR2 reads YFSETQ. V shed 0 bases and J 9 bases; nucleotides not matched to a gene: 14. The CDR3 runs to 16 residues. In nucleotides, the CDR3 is TGCGCCAGCAGCTTGGCCCCGGGACTAGTCCTCCGGGGGCAGTACTTC. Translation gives CASSLAPGLVLRGQYF.

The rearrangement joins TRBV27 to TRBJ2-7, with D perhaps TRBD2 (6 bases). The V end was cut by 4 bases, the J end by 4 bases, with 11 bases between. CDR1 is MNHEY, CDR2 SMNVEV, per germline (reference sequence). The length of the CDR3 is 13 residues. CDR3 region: CASSWRETYEQYF. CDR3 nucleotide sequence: TGTGCCAGCAGTTGGAGGGAAACGTACGAGCAGTACTTC.